A single sample gave rise to the 12 T cell receptor beta chains below, sequenced in a study of radiation and T cells in renal cell carcinoma. Time point given: baseline pretreatment blood. The treatment: 15 Gy SBRT to primary tumor, nephrectomy 4 weeks later. TCRdb keeps only in-frame clones here, not all; method: immunoSEQ multiplex PCR. The data contain more than 95,000 clones, roughly 85% of them seen just once; the ten biggest clones take up around 3%. This specimen consisted of blood, obtained from a patient whose treatment included radiotherapy and nephrectomy. These receptors were taken from a woman aged 55-69 years with renal cell carcinoma.

The V and J genes are TRBV19 and TRBJ2-7, with a tentative D call TRBD2 (5 bases). The germline gives CDR1 LNHDA, CDR2 SQIVND (reference sequence). Trimming removed 1 base from V and 2 bases from J, with 6 bases in between. The CDR3 has 13 amino acids. The CDR3 loop is CASSIATTYEQYF. For the CDR3, the DNA is TGTGCCAGTAGTATAGCGACTACCTACGAGCAGTACTTC. Full variable domain (rest looked up from reference TRBV19 and TRBJ2-7): DGGITQSPKYLFRKEGQNVTLSCEQNLNHDAMYWYRQDPGQGLRLIYYSQIVNDFQKGDIAEGYSVSREKKESFPLTVTSAQKNPTAFYLCASSIATTYEQYFGPGTRLTVT.

This clone has only one observation. This chain uses TRBV7-9 with TRBJ1-4; no definite D call. V was pared by 8 bases and J by 7 bases, with 5 bases between. The CDR3 runs to 10 residues. The germline gives CDR1 SEHNR, CDR2 FQNEAQ (reference sequence). The CDR3 loop is CASEGEKLFF. Written as DNA, the CDR3 is TGTGCCAGCGAGGGTGAAAAACTGTTTTTT.

The J gene is TRBJ2-2, the V gene TRBV7-3; 7 bases fit TRBD1. This CDR3 region has 16 residues. CDR1 and CDR2 (germline): SGHTA, FQGTGA. Germline trimming cut 2 bases from V and 4 bases from J; bases unmatched to any gene: 7. This chain's CDR3 is CASSLLEGAGTGELFF. The CDR3 region has the DNA TGTGCCAGCAGCTTACTTGAGGGGGCAGGCACCGGGGAGCTGTTTTTT. The complete variable domain, with remaining parts taken from reference TRBV7-3 and TRBJ2-2, reads GAGVSQTPSNKVTEKGKYVELRCDPISGHTALYWYRQSLGQGPEFLIYFQGTGAADDSGLPNDRFFAVRPEGSVSTLKIQRTERGDSAVYLCASSLLEGAGTGELFFGEGSRLTVL.

The chain carries TRBV27 and TRBJ1-4; TRBD1 is a possible D gene (6 bases). CDR3 length equals 15 residues. Trimming shortened V by 1 base and J by 1 base, and 7 bases separated the two germline ends. The germline CDR1 and CDR2 sequences are MNHEY and SMNVEV (reference sequence). CDR3 nucleotide sequence: TGTGCCAGCAGTTTATTCAGGGGAACTAATGAAAAACTGTTTTTT. Translated: CASSLFRGTNEKLFF.

Points on this clone: One base away lies a much larger clone, so this may be a sequencing read error. CDR3 sequence reads: CASSSGYTEAFF. The CDR3, as DNA: TGTGCCAGCAGCTCAGGGTACACTGAAGCTTTCTTT. This chain links TRBV7-8 with TRBJ1-1, with a weak D call TRBD1 (5 bases). Trimming removed 4 bases from V and 3 bases from J, with 6 bases in between. The CDR3 length is 12 residues. In germline, CDR1 is SGHVS, CDR2 FQNEAQ.

CDR3 DNA sequence: TGTGCCAGCAGTTACTCGGAGGGGGTGGGCGCTTTCTTT. Amino acid sequence: CASSYSEGVGAFF. The V gene is TRBV6-5, the J gene TRBJ1-1, with a tentative D call TRBD1 (6 bases). The ends were cut back, 0 bases at V and 11 bases at J, with 13 bases in the middle. Germline loops: CDR1 MNHEY, CDR2 SVGAGI. CDR3 size: 13 residues.

This rearrangement joins TRBV10-3 to TRBJ2-3, with D possibly being TRBD2 (6 bases). CDR1 and CDR2 (germline): ENHRY, SYGVKD. CDR3 length: 18 residues. Between the trimmed V and J ends, which lost 0 bases and 0 bases, there was a span of 16 bases. The CDR3 region has the DNA TGTGCCATCAGTGAGTCTATTAACAGCGGGTTTAGCACAGATACGCAGTATTTT. It encodes CAISESINSGFSTDTQYF.

The chain couples TRBV9 to TRBJ1-4; 7 bases are a match to TRBD1. The CDR3 contains 15 residues. V was clipped by 3 bases and J by 2 bases; unmatched bases: 4. Per germline, CDR1 SGDLS and CDR2 YYNGEE. The CDR3 spells CASSDRGGTNEKLFF. The CDR3, as DNA: TGTGCCAGCAGCGACCGAGGGGGCACTAATGAAAAACTGTTTTTT.

The chain carries TRBV10-3 and TRBJ1-5; D is ambiguous. Germline V gene sequence: CDR1 ENHRY, CDR2 SYGVKD. Between the trimmed V and J ends, which lost 4 bases and 3 bases, there was a span of 7 bases. This CDR3 is built from 13 residues. The CDR3 sequence is CAISAEFNQPQHF. The DNA of the CDR3 is TGTGCCATCAGTGCCGAGTTCAATCAGCCCCAGCATTTT.

The rearrangement links TRBV11-3 to TRBJ2-2, with a tentative D call TRBD2 (6 bases). Between the trimmed V and J ends, which lost 6 bases and 6 bases, there was a span of 11 bases. The CDR3 has 13 amino acids. The germline CDR1 and CDR2 sequences are SGHNT and YENEEA. In DNA form, the CDR3 reads TGTGCCAGCAGTCACGGGGACTCCGGGGAGCTGTTTTTT. Translated, it gives CASSHGDSGELFF.

The gene calls are TRBV29-1 and TRBJ2-3, with D perhaps matching TRBD1 or TRBD2 (6 bases each). The CDR3 has 12 amino acids. Germline CDR1 is SQVTM and CDR2 is ANQGSEA. Deletions cut 3 bases from V and 6 bases from J, with 10 bases between. CDR3 DNA: TGCAGCGTTGACGGGGGCGGTGATACGCAGTATTTT. Amino acids: CSVDGGGDTQYF.

CDR3 DNA sequence: TGCGCCAGCAGCCAAGTTTTTACCCAGGGGGATTCACCCCTCCACTTT. Protein: CASSQVFTQGDSPLHF. The genes are TRBV4-1 and TRBJ1-6; 7 bases map to TRBD1. Germline V gives CDR1 MGHRA, CDR2 YSYEKL. After removal of 1 base from V and 8 bases from J, the junction contained 8 bases not matched to a gene. The CDR3 runs 16 residues.